This T cell receptor (beta chain) was sequenced during a study of CD8+CD57+ T cells in acquired aplastic anemia. This clonotype was recorded at least ten times. CDR3 and TCR beta VDJ profiling relied on a genomic DNA template. In TCRdb, the reads were re-called with MiXCR into one record per CDR3 protein. The sample consists of roughly 81,000 distinct CDR3 sequences, around 42% of them appearing once. The CDR3 extends over 15 amino acids. V trimming: 2 bases; J trimming: 6 bases; junction bases outside the gene matches: 9. Per germline, CDR1 DFQATT and CDR2 SNEGSKA (reference sequence). The sequenced sample was sorted CD4+, CD8+, or CD8+CD57+ T cells (not recorded which) from PBMCs. This chain uses TRBV20-1 with TRBJ2-1; TRBD2 agrees at 8 bases. The receptor comes from a human donor in good health, serving as a control. The CDR3, as DNA: TGCAGTGCTAGATACGGACTAGCAGAAATCAATGAGCAGTTCTTC. Its protein is CSARYGLAEINEQFF.